Included here is one T cell receptor beta chain sequence, with context. Per the original methods: Junction-only sequences produced by ImmunoSEQ had no quality scores, so filtering differed. Data came from immunoSEQ multiplex PCR; TCRdb stores just in-frame clones and leaves some out. V, J and clone size are taken as reported in that table, and D and trimming were inferred from the DNA itself. The sample includes about 1,500,000 clones, approximately 96% of them seen just once. V shed 2 bases and J shed 8 bases, with 15 bases lying between them. CDR1 SEHNR and CDR2 FQNEAQ come from the germline V gene (reference sequence). The CDR3 totals 14 residues. The data stem from a study of shared clonotypes between healthy human individuals. Study-wide context: Each donor's CD8 memory used one plate, CD8 naive two, each CD4 subset three.

HIV-negative, healthy adults without recent acute infections or vaccinations were the donors. Sample: naive CD4+ T cells sorted from blood. Sample subset: CD45RA+ positively selected. This receptor was obtained from a young man in good health. V usage is TRBV7-9 and J usage is TRBJ1-1; no definite D call. The DNA of the CDR3 is TGTGCCAGCAGCTTAAGGCAGGTCTATGAGGAAGCTTTCTTT. It encodes CASSLRQVYEEAFF. The full variable domain, with the rest looked up from reference TRBV7-9 and TRBJ1-1, is DTGVSQNPRHKITKRGQNVTFRCDPISEHNRLYWYRQTLGQGPEFLTYFQNEAQLEKSRLLSDRFSAERPKGSFSTLEIQRTEQGDSAMYLCASSLRQVYEEAFFGQGTRLTVV.